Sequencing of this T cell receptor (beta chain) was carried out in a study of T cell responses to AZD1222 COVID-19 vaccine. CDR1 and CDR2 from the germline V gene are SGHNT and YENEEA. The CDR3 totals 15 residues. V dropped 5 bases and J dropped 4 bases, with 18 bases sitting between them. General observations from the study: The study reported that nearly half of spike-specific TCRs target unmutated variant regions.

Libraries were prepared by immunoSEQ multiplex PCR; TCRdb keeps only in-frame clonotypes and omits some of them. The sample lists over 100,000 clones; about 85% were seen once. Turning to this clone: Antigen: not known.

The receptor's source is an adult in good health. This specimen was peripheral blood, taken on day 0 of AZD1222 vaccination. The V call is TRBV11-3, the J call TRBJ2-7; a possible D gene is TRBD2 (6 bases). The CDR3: CASSPRGGPSYEQYF. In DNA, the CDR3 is TGTGCCAGCAGCCCGCGGGGCGGACCGTCGTACGAGCAGTACTTC.